A selection of T cell receptor beta chains follows, all from one sample in a study of cytomegalovirus exposure and HLA in healthy donors. The repertoire was sequenced with immunoSEQ multiplex PCR; TCRdb's copy has only in-frame clones and lacks some. The sample carries 250,000 to 350,000 clones, about 90% recorded once. Sequences were obtained from PBMCs. The receptor set was obtained from a woman in her 30s in good health and CMV-seropositive. CDR3s include the opening cysteine and the closing phenylalanine or tryptophan. D genes are given only for firm matches. Size tells how often a clone was seen (once, few, many) or the class of an expanded clone, and some rows leave it out.

TRBJ2-7	NA	TRBV27	TRBD2	TGTGCCAGCAGTGCGGGACTAGCGGGAGTCCGGGAGCAGTACTTC	CASSAGLAGVREQYF
TRBJ1-5	NA	TRBV19	NA	TGTGCCAGTAGTATGTGGGGTCAGCCCCAGCATTTT	CASSMWGQPQHF
TRBJ1-3	NA	TRBV27	TRBD1	TGTGCCAGCCGGTCCTGGACAGGGCAGTCCGGAAACACCATATATTTT	CASRSWTGQSGNTIYF
TRBJ2-4	NA	TRBV2	NA	TGTGCCAGCAGCTATGACATTCAGTACTTC	CASSYDIQYF
TRBJ2-7	NA	TRBV7-2	TRBD2	TGTGCCAGCAGCTTATCGGGGGGGGTCTCCTACGAGCAGTACTTC	CASSLSGGVSYEQYF
TRBJ1-2	NA	TRBV27	NA	TGTGCCAGCAGTGGGAGTAAGCAGAGAGACTATGGCTACACCTTC	CASSGSKQRDYGYTF
TRBJ1-5	few	TRBV5-4	NA	TGTGCCAGCAGCTTAGGTGGGGGGCGGGATCAGCCCCAGCATTTT	CASSLGGGRDQPQHF
TRBJ2-7	NA	TRBV13	TRBD2	TGTGCCAGCAGCTTAGGCTCGCGGGAGGGGGACCAGTACTTC	CASSLGSREGDQYF
TRBJ2-7	NA	TRBV6-1	TRBD1	TGTGCCAGCAGGGGACAGGGTCCGAGCTCCTACGAGCAGTACTTC	CASRGQGPSSYEQYF
TRBJ2-7	NA	TRBV7-2	NA	TGTGCCAGCAGCTTAGAGGGGCAGGGTAGGTACGAGCAGTACTTC	CASSLEGQGRYEQYF
TRBJ2-7	NA	TRBV7-2	NA	TGTGCCAGCAGCTTCGAAGAATTGGTTGGCGAGCAGTACTTC	CASSFEELVGEQYF
TRBJ2-7	NA	TRBV6-1	TRBD1	TGTGCCAGCAGCGAGACCGGGACAGAGAGCTACGAGCAGTACTTC	CASSETGTESYEQYF
TRBJ1-1	NA	TRBV6-6	NA	TGTGCCAGCAGTCCTCCCCTCGGGGGGGACACTGAAGCTTTCTTT	CASSPPLGGDTEAFF
TRBJ2-7	NA	TRBV6-6	TRBD1	TGTGCCAGCATTGACAGGGTAGGAGAGCAGTACTTC	CASIDRVGEQYF
TRBJ2-2	NA	TRBV30	TRBD1	TGTGCCTGGACGGACAGGGAGAACACCGGGGAGCTGTTTTTT	CAWTDRENTGELFF
TRBJ1-5	NA	TRBV18	NA	TGTGCCAGCTCACCACAGGGAATCCAGGGGACGTTCGATCAGCCCCAGCATTTT	CASSPQGIQGTFDQPQHF
TRBJ2-5	NA	TRBV11-2	NA	TGTGCCAGCAAGGATGGTTCGAGGATACAAGAGACCCAGTACTTC	CASKDGSRIQETQYF
TRBJ2-7	NA	TRBV6-5	TRBD1	TGTGCCAGCACTTACAGACAGGGACCCTACGAGCAGTACTTC	CASTYRQGPYEQYF
TRBJ2-7	NA	TRBV6-5	TRBD1	TGTGCCAGCAGTTATGGGACAGGGGCCTACGAGCAGTACTTC	CASSYGTGAYEQYF
TRBJ2-3	NA	TRBV28	TRBD2	TGTGCCAGCAGTTATCCCAAGACTAGCGGGGGAAGCACAGATACGCAGTATTTT	CASSYPKTSGGSTDTQYF
TRBJ1-2	few	TRBV11-2	NA	TGTGCCAGCAGCTTAGATCCGTTCGACTTCTATGGCTACACCTTC	CASSLDPFDFYGYTF
TRBJ2-3	NA	TRBV7-9	NA	TGTGCCAGCAGAACCCGGGTGGGTGTCACAGATACGCAGTATTTT	CASRTRVGVTDTQYF
TRBJ2-2	NA	TRBV19	TRBD1	TGTGCCAGTACCACCAGGGGCACAGGGGGCTATGGGGAGCTGTTTTTT	CASTTRGTGGYGELFF
TRBJ1-2	NA	TRBV29-1	TRBD1	TGCAGCGCCCGGGACAGGGGGCCCTATGGCTACACCTTC	CSARDRGPYGYTF
TRBJ1-1	once	TRBV6-1	NA	TGTGCCTCTCAGCCCCTAGAGGCAACGGTGGCTTTCTTT	CASQPLEATVAFF
TRBJ2-5	NA	TRBV5-5	TRBD2	TGTGCCAGCAGCTCGCCCCTAGCGGAAGAGACCCAGTACTTC	CASSSPLAEETQYF
TRBJ1-1	NA	TRBV20-1	NA	TGCAGTGCCCCTTACTTGAACGGGGCTTTCTTT	CSAPYLNGAFF
TRBJ2-5	NA	TRBV7-2	NA	TGTGCCAGCAGCTTAGATCTCCGGGAGACCCAGTACTTC	CASSLDLRETQYF
TRBJ2-7	NA	TRBV2	NA	TGTGCCAGCAGTGAACTGGTGACAGCTAAAGTCTCCTACGAGCAGTACTTC	CASSELVTAKVSYEQYF
TRBJ2-7	NA	TRBV7-2	TRBD2	TGTGCCAGCAGCTTGGGGGGGTCCCTGGCGGAGCAGTACTTC	CASSLGGSLAEQYF
TRBJ2-7	NA	TRBV7-8	TRBD1	TGTGCCAGCAGCTTACGAAGTCAGGGGGCCTACGAGCAGTACTTC	CASSLRSQGAYEQYF
TRBJ1-5	NA	TRBV4-1	TRBD1	TGCGCCAGCAGCCAAGCCGACAGGGCCGGCAATCAGCCCCAGCATTTT	CASSQADRAGNQPQHF
TRBJ2-7	NA	TRBV4-1	NA	TGCGCCAGCAGCCAAGTCCCAGGGGCAGGGACCTACGAGCAGTACTTC	CASSQVPGAGTYEQYF
TRBJ1-1	NA	TRBV9	NA	TGTGCCAGCAGCGTTGCCGTCTCACCTCTTAACACTGAAGCTTTCTTT	CASSVAVSPLNTEAFF
TRBJ1-1	few	TRBV5-4	NA	TGTGCCAGCAGCTTGGGCAGGAACACTGAAGCTTTCTTT	CASSLGRNTEAFF
TRBJ1-2	few	TRBV28	TRBD1	TGTGCCAGCAGCGGGACAGTAAACTATGGCTACACCTTC	CASSGTVNYGYTF
TRBJ2-1	NA	TRBV7-9	NA	TGTGCCAGCAGCTTAGAACTACCGACGCGGTTCTTC	CASSLELPTRFF
TRBJ2-7	NA	TRBV13	NA	TGTGCCAGCAGTACGGAAGCCCGGGAGACACAGTACTTC	CASSTEARETQYF
TRBJ2-3	NA	TRBV7-2	NA	TGTGCCAGCAGCTCATGGGACACATCGGGGGGCACAGATACGCAGTATTTT	CASSSWDTSGGTDTQYF
TRBJ2-7	NA	TRBV11-2	TRBD2	TGTGCCAGCAGCCGACAAACTAGCGGGAGTAATCGCTACGAGCAGTACTTC	CASSRQTSGSNRYEQYF
TRBJ2-1	NA	TRBV4-2	NA	TGTGCCAGCAGCCAAGATCTGGATGAGCAGTTCTTC	CASSQDLDEQFF
TRBJ2-7	NA	TRBV5-5	TRBD1	TGTGCCAGCAGCTCCAGGGGGATTTCCTACGAGCAGTACTTC	CASSSRGISYEQYF
TRBJ1-5	NA	TRBV7-6	NA	TGTGCCAGCAGCGGAAGGGGGGCGTTTGGTCAGCCCCAGCATTTT	CASSGRGAFGQPQHF
TRBJ1-1	NA	TRBV7-3	NA	TGTGCCAGCAGCTTAACTCAGGCGAACACTGAAGCTTTCTTT	CASSLTQANTEAFF
TRBJ1-3	NA	TRBV4-3	NA	TGCGCCAGCAGCCAAGATGAGGGGAGTGGAAACACCATATATTTT	CASSQDEGSGNTIYF